One and the same sample provided the 5 T cell receptor beta chains below, sequenced in a study of graft-versus-host responses after intestinal transplantation. Here immunoSEQ multiplex PCR was the method, and the copy in TCRdb shows in-frame clones only, minus some. This repertoire shows roughly 17,000 clones, around nine tenths found once; its top ten account for 51%. Here the sequenced sample was bone marrow, taken about 130 days after transplant. The receptors stem from a human patient who received an intestinal transplant, so some T cells may come from the graft donor.

V is TRBV25-1 and J is TRBJ1-5; 12 bases are a match to TRBD1. The ends lost 1 base at V and 5 bases at J; junction bases unmatched: 6. Germline V gives CDR1 MGHDK, CDR2 SYGVNS. The length of the CDR3 is 17 residues. CDR3 nucleotides: TGTGCCAGCAGTGAATTGATGGGACAGGGGGCGCATCAGCCCCAGCATTTT. This sequence encodes CASSELMGQGAHQPQHF. Combining the CDR3 with reference TRBV25-1 and TRBJ1-5 gives the whole variable domain EADIYQTPRYLVIGTGKKITLECSQTMGHDKMYWYQQDPGMELHLIHYSYGVNSTEKGDLSSESTVSRIRTEHFPLTLESARPSHTSQYLCASSELMGQGAHQPQHFGDGTRLSIL.

V is TRBV4-1 and J is TRBJ2-7; 9 bases are shared with TRBD1. Germline V CDR1 and CDR2: MGHRA, YSYEKL. The CDR3 runs 15 residues. Trimming cost V 1 base and J 5 bases; bases outside gene matches: 6. DNA of the CDR3: TGCGCCAGCAGCCAAGCGGGACAGGGAACGAACGAGCAGTACTTC. Residues: CASSQAGQGTNEQYF.

V is TRBV6-5 and J is TRBJ1-2; TRBD1 agrees at 9 bases. The CDR3 is 14 amino acids. Trimming cost V 5 bases and J 5 bases; bases outside gene matches: 6. Per germline, CDR1 MNHEY and CDR2 SVGAGI. DNA of the CDR3: TGTGCCAGCAGTCGGGACAGGGAATTGTATGGCTACACCTTC. This codes for CASSRDRELYGYTF.

This chain uses TRBV12-5 with TRBJ1-5; D is ambiguous. V lost 1 base and J 4 bases, leaving 5 bases between the germline ends. The CDR3 contains 13 residues. In germline, CDR1 is LGHNT, CDR2 FRNRAP. The CDR3 region is CASGLGRNQPQHF. The CDR3 DNA reads TGTGCTAGTGGTTTGGGCAGGAATCAGCCCCAGCATTTT.

The chain employs TRBV27 and TRBJ1-2; D not resolved. The CDR3 extends over 17 amino acids. The germline V gene has CDR1 MNHEY and CDR2 SMNVEV (reference sequence). Trimming pared 3 bases from V and 3 bases from J, leaving 20 bases between. CDR3 amino acids: CASSFRVVALGDYGYTF. The CDR3 DNA follows: TGTGCCAGCAGTTTTCGGGTGGTCGCCCTCGGGGACTATGGCTACACCTTC.